This T cell receptor beta chain is drawn from a study of blood T cell repertoires in COVID-19 (TCRdb year 2020). Notes on the research overall: Samples from collaborators originated in the United States, Italy and Spain and spanned both the acute and convalescent phases of COVID-19. The prospective study material was composed of cDNA or gDNA derived from T cells, B-cell-depleted T cells, or PBMCs. Deeply sampled blood TCRbeta repertoires from subjects exposed to, actively infected with, or recovered from COVID-19 were included in the dataset. The repertoires were released in a freely available public database meant as a resource for research on the immune response to SARS-CoV-2. Samples came from the ongoing ImmuneRACE study (first 160 participants) plus 1,254 subjects from 6 global collaborators. Sample metadata almost always included a de-identified subject ID, COVID-19 status, age in years and sex. Where available, HLA class I and class II types were obtained from metadata supplied by the sample provider rather than from assay-based typing.

General conclusions and limits of the study: The quantity of clinical and demographic metadata differed by source and by participant and was supplied without curation.

Each collaborating institution followed its own protocols to collect whole blood in K2EDTA tubes. For TCRbeta analysis, collaborators shipped samples in one of three forms: frozen whole blood, isolated PBMCs, or DNA extracted from either of those sample types. In the case of this clone: Its recognized antigen is unknown. Base qualities are not provided; no much larger clone lies one nucleotide away.

TCRbeta CDR3 regions were amplified from genomic DNA using the immunoSEQ Assay, a bias-controlled multiplex PCR. On the authors' methods: The number of nucleated cells in each sample was estimated from the amplification of reference gene primers within the assay. Sequence reads were collapsed and filtered to measure the absolute abundance of every unique TCRbeta CDR3 rearrangement. Productive Simpson clonality was computed per sample as the square root of Simpson's diversity index over productive rearrangements. What TCRdb holds here is the immuneACCESS table cut down to in-frame rearrangements. Part of the clones is not present; checked against another copy, under half of the missing clones reflect an unresolved V gene, and the others are unexplained. That table furnishes V, J and clone size, whereas the DNA furnished D and trimming. The sample table lists over 45,000 clones, about 81% of them with a count of one. The ten largest clones add up to roughly 18% of the sample.

The sequencing input was peripheral blood. The source of this sequence is a man between 65 and 79 years old with active COVID-19.

The DNA sequence is as follows: TGTGCCTGGAGCGGGGGAATTAGCACAGATACGCAGTATTTT. This sequence encodes CAWSGGISTDTQYF. Recombination connected TRBV30 to TRBJ2-3, with a weak D call of TRBD2 (6 bases match). The CDR1 and CDR2 encoded by the germline V gene (reference sequence) are GTSNPN and SVGIG. The V end loses 3 bases and the J end loses 0 bases, and a stretch of 10 bases separates them. Its CDR3 holds 14 amino acids, cysteine through phenylalanine. Left in the record is the CDR3 DNA by itself, 42 bases read in frame from the first base.